This T cell receptor beta chain is from a study of identical twins. cDNA molecules carried unique molecular identifiers, and template switching added a universal primer site. Via MiXCR, TCRdb re-called the 5' RACE reads, giving one row per CDR3 protein. Altogether 700,000 or so distinct CDR3 sequences are present, more than 6.5% being singletons, with the ten largest covering 0.85% to 1%. Comments on this clonotype: No antigen is known for it.

Germline V gives CDR1 DFQATT, CDR2 SNEGSKA (reference sequence). This CDR3 has 16 amino acids. V lost 3 bases and J 0 bases, leaving 16 bases between the germline ends. The study's findings and limits: The abundant beta clonotypes from cord blood had fewer insertions, and memory repertoires had none of this. Instead of following the same donors, the conclusions were based on cross-sectional statistical analysis.

The same sample was also studied in work on yellow fever vaccine responses in identical twins.

Sample: PBMCs. The rearrangement joins TRBV20-1 to TRBJ2-3; D is ambiguous. The receptor was derived from a woman aged 18-30 years in good health. Here the CDR3 DNA reads TGCAGTGCTAGCCAGACCGAGCGAACTAGCACAGATACGCAGTATTTT. Protein: CSASQTERTSTDTQYF.